The 12 T cell receptor beta chains given below trace back to one sample, sequenced in a study of early T cells in non-severe SARS-CoV-2 infection. TCRdb reanalysed the 5' RACE reads using MiXCR and keeps one entry per CDR3 protein. This repertoire shows fewer than 100,000 distinct CDR3 sequences, 9% to 10% found once; its top ten account for 4.8%. The sample was whole blood. Receptors were obtained from an adult who was a healthcare worker with PCR-confirmed SARS-CoV-2 infection or an uninfected control (not recorded which).

The rearrangement uses TRBV24-1 and TRBJ2-1, with 15 bases aligning to TRBD2. The CDR3 consists of 17 residues. Per germline, CDR1 KGHDR and CDR2 SFDVKD. The V gene end was trimmed by 4 bases and the J gene end by 6 bases; junction bases not matched to a gene: 6. Here the CDR3 DNA reads TGTGCCACCAGTGACTCCGGGACTAGCGGGAGGCTCAATGAGCAGTTCTTC. This translates into CATSDSGTSGRLNEQFF.

The rearrangement uses TRBV5-1 and TRBJ2-1, with TRBD2 matching 8 bases. V gave up 4 bases and J gave up 9 bases; unmatched junction bases: 15. The CDR3 length is 16 residues. Per germline, CDR1 SGHRS and CDR2 YFSETQ. The CDR3 nucleotides read TGCGCCAGCAGCACCGGGACTAGTGTCGGAGCAAGTGAGCAGTTCTTC. Its translation is CASSTGTSVGASEQFF.

This clonotype was picked up a small number of times. The chain recombines TRBV15 with TRBJ2-6, with 8 positions matching TRBD1. Germline lookup yields CDR1 LNHNV and CDR2 YYDKDF (reference sequence). CDR3 length equals 15 residues. V shed 5 bases, J shed 3 bases, and the junction held 3 bases outside the gene matches. DNA of the CDR3: TGTGCCACCAGCGCCAGGGGGCTTGGGGCCAACGTCCTGACTTTC. Its protein is CATSARGLGANVLTF.

At least ten counts were recorded for this clonotype. The chain links TRBV10-1 to TRBJ2-1; 7 positions match TRBD2. Trimming took 11 bases from V and 0 from J; bases not matched to a gene: 10. The germline CDR1 and CDR2 sequences are WNHNN and SYGVQD (reference sequence). This CDR3 comprises 15 residues. The CDR3 region is CASRAGGSSYNEQFF. As DNA, the CDR3 is TGCGCCTCGAGGGCCGGCGGGAGCTCCTACAATGAGCAGTTCTTC.

The table lists this clonotype with many counts. Since no conserved phenylalanine or tryptophan closes the CDR3, a read error is the likely cause. The chain recombines TRBV20-1 with TRBJ1-6; possible D gene TRBD1, 5 bases. The CDR3 contains 16 residues. The germline V and J ends were trimmed by 3 bases and 0 bases, with 12 bases remaining between them. The germline gives CDR1 DFQATT, CDR2 SNEGSKA (reference sequence). CDR3 sequence (DNA): TGCAGTGCTAGCGGGGGAGTGAGCTCCTATAATTCACCCCTCCACCTT. Encoded protein: CSASGGVSSYNSPLHL.

This clonotype turned up a few times. This sequence joins TRBV7-8 and TRBJ2-3, with 12 positions matching TRBD2. The CDR3 has 17 residues. With V trimmed by 5 bases and J by 3 bases, 9 bases remained unmatched. From germline, CDR1 is SGHVS and CDR2 FQNEAQ. CDR3: CASSHRTSGVGTDTQYF. CDR3 DNA: TGTGCCAGCAGCCACCGGACTAGCGGGGTGGGGACAGATACGCAGTATTTT. Variable domain in full (rest from reference TRBV7-8 and TRBJ2-3): GAGVSQSPRYKVAKRGQDVALRCDPISGHVSLFWYQQALGQGPEFLTYFQNEAQLDKSGLPSDRFFAERPEGSVSTLKIQRTQQEDSAVYLCASSHRTSGVGTDTQYFGPGTRLTVL.

This clonotype was seen at least ten times. V is TRBV7-8 and J is TRBJ1-5, with 7 bases lining up with TRBD1. V dropped 5 bases and J dropped 6; count of bases not matched to a gene: 10. This CDR3 has 15 residues. Germline V gene data show CDR1 as SGHVS and CDR2 as FQNEAQ. The CDR3 DNA reads as TGTGCCAGCAGCCCAGGACAGGTCGGAGGTCAGCCCCAGCATTTT. This gives the protein CASSPGQVGGQPQHF.

The rearrangement uses TRBV7-9 and TRBJ2-5; D tentatively fits TRBD1 or TRBD2 (5 bases each). The germline V gene has CDR1 SEHNR and CDR2 FQNEAQ (reference sequence). V lost 5 bases and J 6 bases, leaving 7 bases between the germline ends. This CDR3 has 11 residues. The CDR3 nucleotides read TGTGCCAGCAGCCGGGACCAGACCCAGTACTTC. Translation: CASSRDQTQYF.

The chain joins TRBV7-3 to TRBJ2-2; D may be TRBD1 or TRBD2 (5 bases each). CDR1 is SGHTA and CDR2 is FQGTGA in the germline V gene. The V and J ends lost 1 base and 4 bases respectively, with 13 bases between them. The CDR3 runs 16 residues. In DNA form, the CDR3 reads TGTGCCAGCAGCTTAAACCCGGGGCGGGTCACCGGGGAGCTGTTTTTT. Protein: CASSLNPGRVTGELFF.

This clonotype was seen only a few times. This chain uses TRBV28 with TRBJ1-1, with D unresolved. V lost 2 bases and J 5 bases, leaving 9 bases between the germline ends. The germline gives CDR1 MDHEN, CDR2 SYDVKM. There are 13 residues in the CDR3. The CDR3 nucleotides are TGTGCCAGCAGTTTAAGGCGAGGGACTGAAGCTTTCTTT. It codes for CASSLRRGTEAFF.

This clonotype has a count of ten or more. The chain couples TRBV12-3 or TRBV12-4 to TRBJ2-5; 12 nucleotides agree with TRBD1. CDR3 length: 16 residues. V lost 3 bases, J lost 5 bases, and 7 bases stayed unmatched. In DNA form, the CDR3 reads TGTGCCAGCAGTTTCCCGGGACAGGGGGCGCGGGAGACCCAGTACTTC. Encoded protein: CASSFPGQGARETQYF.

The table lists this clonotype with many counts. The chain recombines TRBV28 with TRBJ1-6; D ambiguous. The V gene lost 6 bases and the J gene lost 7 bases, with 13 bases spanning the gap. This CDR3 spans 14 amino acids. Germline lookup yields CDR1 MDHEN and CDR2 SYDVKM. As DNA, the CDR3 is TGTGCCAGCAGCTCCGTACGCCGGAATTCACCCCTCCACTTT. Amino acid sequence: CASSSVRRNSPLHF. Drawing the rest from reference TRBV28 and TRBJ1-6, the complete variable domain is DVKVTQSSRYLVKRTGEKVFLECVQDMDHENMFWYRQDPGLGLRLIYFSYDVKMKEKGDIPEGYSVSREKKERFSLILESASTNQTSMYLCASSSVRRNSPLHFGNGTRLTVT.